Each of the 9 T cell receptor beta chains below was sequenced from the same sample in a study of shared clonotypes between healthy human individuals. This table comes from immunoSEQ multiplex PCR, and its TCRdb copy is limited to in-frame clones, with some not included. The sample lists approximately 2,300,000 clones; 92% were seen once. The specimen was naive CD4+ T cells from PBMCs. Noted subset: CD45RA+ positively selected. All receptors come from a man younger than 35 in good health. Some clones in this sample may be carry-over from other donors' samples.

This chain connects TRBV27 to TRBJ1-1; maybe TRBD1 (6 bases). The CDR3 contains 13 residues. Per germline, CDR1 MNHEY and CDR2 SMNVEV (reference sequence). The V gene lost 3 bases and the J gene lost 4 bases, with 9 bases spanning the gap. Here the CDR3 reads CASSFAGVTEAFF. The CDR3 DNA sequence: TGTGCCAGCAGTTTTGCAGGGGTCACTGAAGCTTTCTTT.

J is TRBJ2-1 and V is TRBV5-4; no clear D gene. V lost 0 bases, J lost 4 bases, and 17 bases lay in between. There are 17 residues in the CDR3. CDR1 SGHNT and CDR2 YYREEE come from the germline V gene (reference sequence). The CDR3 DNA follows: TGTGCCAGCAGCTTGGATTTCGCGGACGGCCTATACAATGAGCAGTTCTTC. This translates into CASSLDFADGLYNEQFF.

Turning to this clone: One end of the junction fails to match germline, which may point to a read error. In nucleotides, the CDR3 is TGTGCCGGCAGCTTGGAATATAGCCAGGTCCAGACCCAGTACTTC. Protein sequence: CAGSLEYSQVQTQYF. The gene calls are TRBV5-4 and TRBJ2-5; no firm D call. This CDR3 spans 15 amino acids. Germline assignment: CDR1 SGHNT and CDR2 YYREEE (reference sequence). Full variable domain (remainder filled in from reference TRBV5-4 and TRBJ2-5): ETGVTQSPTHLIKTRGQQVTLRCSSQSGHNTVSWYQQALGQGPQFIFQYYREEENGRGNFPPRFSGLQFPNYSSELNVNALELDDSALYLCAGSLEYSQVQTQYFGPGTRLLVL.

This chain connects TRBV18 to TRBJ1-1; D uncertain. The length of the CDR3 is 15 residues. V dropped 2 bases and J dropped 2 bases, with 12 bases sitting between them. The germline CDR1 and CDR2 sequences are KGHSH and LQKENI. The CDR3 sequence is CASSPGQSLNTEAFF. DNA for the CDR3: TGTGCCAGCTCACCAGGTCAGAGCCTAAACACTGAAGCTTTCTTT.

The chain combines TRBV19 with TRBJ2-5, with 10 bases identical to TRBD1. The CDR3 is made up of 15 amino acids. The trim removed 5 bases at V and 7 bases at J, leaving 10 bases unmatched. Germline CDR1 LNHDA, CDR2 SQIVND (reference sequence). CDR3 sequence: CASSPWTGGYGTQYF. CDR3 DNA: TGTGCCAGTAGTCCATGGACAGGGGGATACGGGACCCAGTACTTC. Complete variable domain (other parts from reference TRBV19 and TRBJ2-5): DGGITQSPKYLFRKEGQNVTLSCEQNLNHDAMYWYRQDPGQGLRLIYYSQIVNDFQKGDIAEGYSVSREKKESFPLTVTSAQKNPTAFYLCASSPWTGGYGTQYFGPGTRLLVL.

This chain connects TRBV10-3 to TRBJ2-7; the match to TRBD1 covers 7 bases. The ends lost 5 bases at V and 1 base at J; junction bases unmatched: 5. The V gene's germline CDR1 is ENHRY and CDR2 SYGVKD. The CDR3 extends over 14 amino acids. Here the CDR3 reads CAISNRGRSYEQYF. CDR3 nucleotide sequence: TGTGCCATCAGTAACAGGGGCCGATCCTACGAGCAGTACTTC.

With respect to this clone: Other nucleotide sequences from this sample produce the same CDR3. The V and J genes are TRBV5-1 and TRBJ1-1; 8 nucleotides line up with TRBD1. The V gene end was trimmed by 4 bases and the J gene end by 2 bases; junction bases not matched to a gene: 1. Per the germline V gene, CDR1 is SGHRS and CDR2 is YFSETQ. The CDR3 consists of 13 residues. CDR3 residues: CASSGQGNTEAFF. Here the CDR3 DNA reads TGCGCCAGCAGCGGACAGGGAAACACTGAAGCTTTCTTT.

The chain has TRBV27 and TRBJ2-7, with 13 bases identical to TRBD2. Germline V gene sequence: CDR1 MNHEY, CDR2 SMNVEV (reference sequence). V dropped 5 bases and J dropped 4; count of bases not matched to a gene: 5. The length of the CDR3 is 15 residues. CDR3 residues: CASSPGTSGVYEQYF. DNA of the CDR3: TGTGCCAGCAGTCCGGGGACTAGCGGGGTATACGAGCAGTACTTC.

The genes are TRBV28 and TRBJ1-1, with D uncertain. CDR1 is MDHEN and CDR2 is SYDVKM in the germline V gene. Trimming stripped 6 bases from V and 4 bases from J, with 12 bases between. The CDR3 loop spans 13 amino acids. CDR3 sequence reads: CASSTPAGTEAFF. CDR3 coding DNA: TGTGCCAGCAGCACGCCGGCGGGCACTGAAGCTTTCTTT.